The 2 T cell receptor beta chains in this list originate from one sample, sequenced in a study of shared clonotypes between healthy human individuals. The assay was immunoSEQ multiplex PCR, and TCRdb's table has in-frame clones only and misses some. The table records approximately 1.5 million clones, 98% to 99% of them present only once. The sample consisted of naive CD4+ T cells sorted from blood. The sample's subset: CD45RA+ positively selected. The receptors come from a man in his thirties or forties in good health.

This clone appeared a single time. The V and J genes are TRBV5-1 and TRBJ2-7; tentatively, D is TRBD1 (6 bases). V was cut by 5 bases and J by 5 bases, with 20 bases left in between. The CDR3 is 15 amino acids. Germline V gives CDR1 SGHRS, CDR2 YFSETQ. CDR3 protein: CASSVGTSGGDEQYF. The CDR3 DNA sequence: TGCGCCAGCAGTGTAGGGACAAGCGGTGGCGACGAGCAGTACTTC.

A word on this clone: Other DNA sequences within the sample encode an identical CDR3. The chain links TRBV9 to TRBJ2-3; no clear D. The CDR3 is made up of 12 amino acids. Germline V lookup: CDR1 SGDLS, CDR2 YYNGEE. The germline V and J ends were trimmed by 4 bases and 2 bases, with 5 bases remaining between them. In nucleotides, the CDR3 is TGTGCCAGCAGCCCCTACACAGATACGCAGTATTTT. Its translation: CASSPYTDTQYF.